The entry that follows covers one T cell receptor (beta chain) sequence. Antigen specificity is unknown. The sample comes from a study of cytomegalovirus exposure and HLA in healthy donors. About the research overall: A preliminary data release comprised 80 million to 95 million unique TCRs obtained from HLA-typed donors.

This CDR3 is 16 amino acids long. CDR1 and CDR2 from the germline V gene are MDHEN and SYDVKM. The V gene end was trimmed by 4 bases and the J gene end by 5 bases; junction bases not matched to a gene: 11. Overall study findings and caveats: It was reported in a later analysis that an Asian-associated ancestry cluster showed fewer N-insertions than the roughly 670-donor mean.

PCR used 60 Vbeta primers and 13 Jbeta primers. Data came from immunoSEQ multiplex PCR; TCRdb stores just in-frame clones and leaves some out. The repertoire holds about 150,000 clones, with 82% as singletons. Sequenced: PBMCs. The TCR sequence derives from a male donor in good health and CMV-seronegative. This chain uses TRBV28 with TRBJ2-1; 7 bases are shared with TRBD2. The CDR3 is CASSSLLARDNNEQFF. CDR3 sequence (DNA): TGTGCCAGCAGTTCTTTACTAGCGAGAGATAACAATGAGCAGTTCTTC.